Following are 6 T cell receptor beta chains from one sample sequenced in a study of blood T cells in healthy people across ages (dated by TCRdb to 2013 to 2016). Libraries were made using 5' RACE. Sequencer: Illumina HiSeq 2500. A second PCR of roughly 7 to 11 cycles was performed with a sample-barcoded 5' primer and a J-beta primer mix. The public reads were reanalyzed by TCRdb: fastp trimming at Q25, MiXCR alignment, in-frame beta chains only. Each entry merges the rows of one CDR3 protein and shows their most common DNA and genes. Here the sample has around 620,000 distinct CDR3 sequences; approximately 27% occur a single time. Approximately 17% of the sample rests with the top ten. Sequencing input: blood. All receptors come from a woman between 65 and 79 years old in good health.

This chain joins TRBV6-1 and TRBJ2-6; D possibly corresponds to TRBD1 (6 bases). The V end was cut by 6 bases, the J end by 2 bases, with 11 bases between. Germline CDR1 and CDR2: MNHNS and SASEGT. The CDR3 has 15 amino acids. The DNA for the CDR3 is TGTGCCAGCAGGCAGGGGAACGCTGGGGCCAACGTCCTGACTTTC. Translation: CASRQGNAGANVLTF.

The genes are TRBV7-2 and TRBJ2-2, with D perhaps TRBD1 or TRBD2 (5 bases each). The CDR3 runs to 14 residues. V was pared by 7 bases and J by 5 bases, with 14 bases between. The germline gives CDR1 SGHTA, CDR2 FQGNSA. The CDR3 coding sequence is TGTGCCAGCACGGGGCGCGGCGGGACCGGGGAGCTGTTTTTT. This translates into CASTGRGGTGELFF.

This clonotype was found a few times. The rearrangement uses TRBV7-2 and TRBJ1-1; D is undetermined. The CDR3 length is 14 residues. Germline V lookup: CDR1 SGHTA, CDR2 FQGNSA. Between the trimmed V and J ends, which lost 2 bases and 0 bases, there was a span of 7 bases. In DNA, the CDR3 is TGTGCCAGCAGCTTACAACAGATGAACACTGAAGCTTTCTTT. Encoded protein: CASSLQQMNTEAFF.

On this clonotype: The junction and the germline gene differ at one end; a read error may be behind it. CDR3 sequence (DNA): TGCAGCGTTGATGGCAGCTCTGGGACCAACGTCCTGACTTTC. Its protein is CSVDGSSGTNVLTF. The chain combines TRBV29-1 with TRBJ2-6; the D is unclear. There are 14 residues in the CDR3. Germline assignment: CDR1 SQVTM and CDR2 ANQGSEA.

This clonotype came up a few times. The chain is built from TRBV7-9 and TRBJ1-1; D might be TRBD1 (6 bases). Germline-derived CDR1 and CDR2 are SEHNR and FQNEAQ (reference sequence). With 5 bases removed from V and 5 bases from J, the gap between germline ends came to 15 bases. This CDR3 spans 14 amino acids. CDR3 in amino acids: CASSDDRLWTEAFF. CDR3 nucleotide sequence: TGTGCCAGCAGCGACGACAGGTTGTGGACTGAAGCTTTCTTT.

CDR3 sequence: CASREPGGNTIYF. The DNA for the CDR3 is TGCGCCAGCAGGGAGCCGGGGGGAAACACCATATATTTT. This chain joins TRBV4-3 and TRBJ1-3, with no clear D. Germline loops: CDR1 LGHNA, CDR2 YSLEER. The CDR3 extends over 13 amino acids. V lost 6 bases to trimming and J lost 4 bases, with 10 bases between them.